This is a list of T cell receptor beta chains from one sample in a study of T cell repertoires in cytomegalovirus infection. TCRdb fed the reads into MiXCR, producing one record per CDR3 protein. Of some 680,000 distinct CDR3 sequences in the sample, less than 40% were seen once. Material for sequencing was PBMCs. Receptors originate from a human donor in good health (CMV status not recorded). Some clones in this sample may be carry-over from other donors' samples. Each CDR3 is given with its conserved first and last residue. Rows may omit the clone size; those that give it use once, few, many or a size class.

TRBV7-9,-,CASSVRGDTQHF
TRBV28,-,CASSLVRESSYEQYF
TRBV7-2,many,CASSLELAAYNEQFF
TRBV7-9,few,CASSQQGGRNTEAFF
TRBV7-2,many,CASSVSGSALYEQYF
TRBV6-2/TRBV6-3,-,CASRQQGYGNTEAFF
TRBV28,-,CASDSGLNSPLHF
TRBV28,-,CASSPPRQATYNEQFF
TRBV5-8,few,CASSLQALAGGYYNEQFF
TRBV4-2,-,CASSQEQINQPQHF
TRBV28,-,CASRAGTGYGYTF
TRBV28,few,CASRGQVGYGYTF
TRBV20-1,-,CSATGGRAVNEQFF
TRBV27,-,CASSFGFF
TRBV7-2,few,CASSLGLGGVRGNEQFF
TRBV6-2/TRBV6-3,few,CASSYGLAGRSVEQYF
TRBV27,-,CASSLGRRSYNEQFF
TRBV11-1,many,CASTTQGDTEAFF
TRBV11-2,-,CASSRLGGQGAGPDTHYF
TRBV20-1,-,CSAEGVSEQYF
TRBV19,-,CASLGRGPTEAFF
TRBV4-1,-,CASSQAASGSYEQYF
TRBV27,-,CAGLTGGTYNEQFF
TRBV5-1,-,CASSLLGGGQGRYNEQVF
TRBV10-3,few,CAISELSQGATEAFF
TRBV7-6,-,CASSFGGRGYEQYF
TRBV7-8,-,CASSLTQGYGYTF
TRBV7-8,many,CASSLGGGEWGLKDEQFF
TRBV7-2,many,CASSLNSANTGELFF
TRBV7-2,-,CASSLAGQGRSPLHF
TRBV7-6,-,CASSSGEGGGQPQHF
TRBV6-1,-,CASSEDWRNIQYF
TRBV29-1,-,CSATGGTNEQFF
TRBV6-2/TRBV6-3,few,CASSYRGQASAFF
TRBV25-1,few,CASSVPGRGYEQYF
TRBV28,few,CASSSALGQGYNQPQHF
TRBV28,many,CASRKTGRGEQYF
TRBV28,-,CASRFTRPGLSYEQYF
TRBV6-2/TRBV6-3,-,CASSPEGKTQYF
TRBV27,few,CASSFTGVGAQHF
TRBV29-1,-,CSVVRTESTDTQYF
TRBV2,-,CASRDIDQPQHF